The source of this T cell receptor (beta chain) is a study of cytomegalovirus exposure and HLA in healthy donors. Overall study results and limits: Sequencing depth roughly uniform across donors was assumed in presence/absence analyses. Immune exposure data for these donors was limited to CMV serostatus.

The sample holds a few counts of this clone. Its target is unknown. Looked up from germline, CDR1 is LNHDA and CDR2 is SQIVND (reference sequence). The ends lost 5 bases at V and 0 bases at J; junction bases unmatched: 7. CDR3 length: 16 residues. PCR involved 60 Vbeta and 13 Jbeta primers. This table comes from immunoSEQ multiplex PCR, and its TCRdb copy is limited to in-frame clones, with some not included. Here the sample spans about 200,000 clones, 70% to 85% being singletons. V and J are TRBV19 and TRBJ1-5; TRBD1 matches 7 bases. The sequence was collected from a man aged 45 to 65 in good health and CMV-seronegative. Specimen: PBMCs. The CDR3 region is CASSDGTAYSNQPQHF. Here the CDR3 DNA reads TGTGCCAGTAGTGATGGGACAGCATATAGCAATCAGCCCCAGCATTTT.